The subject of this entry is one T cell receptor beta chain. These data are taken from a study of blood T cell repertoires in COVID-19. Generated by immunoSEQ multiplex PCR, the TCRdb table keeps only in-frame clones and is missing some. The table lists approximately 400,000 clones, roughly 86% of them singletons, with 1.3% in the top ten. This CDR3 contains 16 residues. Germline CDR1 is LGHDT and CDR2 is YNNKEL (reference sequence). Trimming took 4 bases from V and 2 from J; bases not matched to a gene: 6. The TCR was taken from a man aged 25-45 years who had recovered from COVID-19. The chain carries TRBV3-1 (or the pseudogene TRBV3-2) and TRBJ2-5, with 11 positions matching TRBD2. The sequenced material came from PBMCs or T cells enriched from blood (not recorded which). CDR3 loop: CASSPRLAGLQETQYF. CDR3 bases: TGTGCCAGCAGCCCGAGACTAGCGGGGCTACAAGAGACCCAGTACTTC.